These T cell receptor beta chains were read from a single sample in a study of PD-1 blockade in classical Hodgkin lymphoma. Generated by immunoSEQ multiplex PCR, the TCRdb table keeps only in-frame clones and is missing some. This sample yields under 35,000 clones, of which 88% are seen a single time; roughly 1.2% belongs to the top ten. Sequences were obtained from CD4+ T cells from blood. These TCRs come from a human donor with classical Hodgkin lymphoma. Each CDR3 is given with its conserved first and last residue. D genes are given only for firm matches. Rows may omit the clone size; those that give it use once, few, many or a size class.

abundance,j_gene,v_gene,len,d_gene,CDR3nt,CDR3aa
-,TRBJ2-1,TRBV15,16,TRBD2,TGTGCCACCAGCAGAGATCTAGCGGGGAGGGGGAGTGAGCAGTTCTTC,CATSRDLAGRGSEQFF
-,TRBJ2-7,TRBV19,14,TRBD2,TGTGCCAGTACTAAAGGGACTAATCGTGACGAGCAGTACTTC,CASTKGTNRDEQYF
once,TRBJ1-1,TRBV4-1,18,TRBD1,TGCGCCAGCAGCCAAGATTTTAACCCCGGGACAGGGAACACTGAAGCTTTCTTT,CASSQDFNPGTGNTEAFF
-,TRBJ1-1,TRBV9,15,-,TGTGCCAGCAGTCCGGGACAACTGATGAACACTGAAGCTTTCTTT,CASSPGQLMNTEAFF
-,TRBJ1-1,TRBV6-1,13,-,TGTGCCAGCAGTTTTGGGGGGCGGACTGAAGCTTTCTTT,CASSFGGRTEAFF
-,TRBJ2-2,TRBV11-2,18,TRBD1,TGTGCCAGCAGCCTCCGGGACAGGTCATTCCGGGGCACCGGGGAGCTGTTTTTT,CASSLRDRSFRGTGELFF
-,TRBJ2-3,TRBV10-3,16,TRBD2,TGTGCCATCAGTGAGTCGGGACTACCTAGCACAGATACGCAGTATTTT,CAISESGLPSTDTQYF
-,TRBJ1-2,TRBV28,14,TRBD1,TGTGCCAGCAGCCCAGGACAGGGCAACTATGGCTACACCTTC,CASSPGQGNYGYTF
-,TRBJ1-1,TRBV19,15,-,TGTGCCAGTAGTATCAGGGGAAGGGGAATCACTGAAGCTTTCTTT,CASSIRGRGITEAFF
-,TRBJ1-2,TRBV5-5,15,-,TGTGCCAGCAGCCTTATATACGGGGGGGACCGTGGCTACACCTTC,CASSLIYGGDRGYTF
-,TRBJ1-3,TRBV7-8,14,-,TGTGCCAGCACCCTCCTAAGCTCTGGAAACACCATATATTTT,CASTLLSSGNTIYF
-,TRBJ2-1,TRBV7-2,17,TRBD2,TGTGCCAGCAGCTTAGCTCCCGGGACTAGCGGGGCGACTGAGCAGTTCTTC,CASSLAPGTSGATEQFF
-,TRBJ2-7,TRBV5-8,15,-,TGTGCCAGCAGCCAAAGACGTTCTCCCGGGGACGAGCAGTACTTC,CASSQRRSPGDEQYF
-,TRBJ1-1,TRBV10-1,12,TRBD1,TGCGCCAGGGGACAGGCCCACACTGAAGCTTTCTTT,CARGQAHTEAFF
-,TRBJ1-1,TRBV5-5,14,-,TGTGCCAGCAGCCTGATAACACAGAACACTGAAGCTTTCTTT,CASSLITQNTEAFF
-,TRBJ2-1,TRBV7-9,15,TRBD2,TGTGCCAGCAGCCGTGCAGCGGGAGGGTTCTATGAGCAGTTCTTC,CASSRAAGGFYEQFF
-,TRBJ2-7,TRBV5-1,14,-,TGCGCCAGCAGCTTGGGCCCAGGGGCCTACGAGCAGTACTTC,CASSLGPGAYEQYF